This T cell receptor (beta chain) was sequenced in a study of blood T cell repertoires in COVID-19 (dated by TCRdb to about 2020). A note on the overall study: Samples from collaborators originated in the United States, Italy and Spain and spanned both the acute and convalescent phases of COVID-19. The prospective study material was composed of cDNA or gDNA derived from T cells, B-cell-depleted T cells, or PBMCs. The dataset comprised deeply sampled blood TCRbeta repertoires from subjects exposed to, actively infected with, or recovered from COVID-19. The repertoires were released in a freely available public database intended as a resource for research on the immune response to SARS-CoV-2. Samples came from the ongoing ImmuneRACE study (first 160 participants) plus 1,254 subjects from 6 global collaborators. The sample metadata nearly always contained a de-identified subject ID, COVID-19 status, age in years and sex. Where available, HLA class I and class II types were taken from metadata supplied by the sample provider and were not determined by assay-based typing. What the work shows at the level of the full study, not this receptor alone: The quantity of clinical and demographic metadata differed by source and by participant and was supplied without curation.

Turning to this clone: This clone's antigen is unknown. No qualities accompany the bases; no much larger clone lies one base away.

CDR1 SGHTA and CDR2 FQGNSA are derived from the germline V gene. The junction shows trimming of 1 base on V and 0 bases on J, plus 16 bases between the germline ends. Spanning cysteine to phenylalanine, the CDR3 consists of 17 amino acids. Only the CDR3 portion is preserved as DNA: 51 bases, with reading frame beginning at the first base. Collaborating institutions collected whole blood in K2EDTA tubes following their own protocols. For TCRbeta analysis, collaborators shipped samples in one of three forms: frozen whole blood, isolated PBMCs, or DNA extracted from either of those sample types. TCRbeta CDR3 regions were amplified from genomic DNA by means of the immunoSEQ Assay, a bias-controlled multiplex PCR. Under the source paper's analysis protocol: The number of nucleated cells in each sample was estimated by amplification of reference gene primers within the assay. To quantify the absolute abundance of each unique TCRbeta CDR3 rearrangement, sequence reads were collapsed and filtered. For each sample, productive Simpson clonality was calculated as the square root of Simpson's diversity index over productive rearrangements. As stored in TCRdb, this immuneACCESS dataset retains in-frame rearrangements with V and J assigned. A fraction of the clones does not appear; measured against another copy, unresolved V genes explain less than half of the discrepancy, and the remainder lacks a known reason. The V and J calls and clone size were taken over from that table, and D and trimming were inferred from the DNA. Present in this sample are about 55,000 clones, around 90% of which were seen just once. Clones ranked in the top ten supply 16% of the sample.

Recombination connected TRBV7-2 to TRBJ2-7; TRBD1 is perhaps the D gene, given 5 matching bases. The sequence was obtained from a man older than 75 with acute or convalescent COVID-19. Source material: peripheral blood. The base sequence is TGTGCCAGCAGCTTAGGGTCAAGGGCAGGGTACTCCTACGAGCAGTACTTC. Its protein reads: CASSLGSRAGYSYEQYF. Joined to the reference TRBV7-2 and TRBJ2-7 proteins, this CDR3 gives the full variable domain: GAGVSQSPSNKVTEKGKDVELRCDPISGHTALYWYRQSLGQGLEFLIYFQGNSAPDKSGLPSDRFSAERTGGSVSTLTIQRTQQEDSAVYLCASSLGSRAGYSYEQYFGPGTRLTVT.